This TCR beta chain was obtained from a study of cytomegalovirus exposure and HLA in healthy donors. Study-level points and caveats: Specific recognition of CMV antigens was confirmed in vitro for a few chains (all CMV-associated). The authors later linked a missense DCLRE1C variant to TCR beta V- and J-gene trimming.

13 Jbeta primers and 60 Vbeta primers were used for the PCR. Repertoires were generated with immunoSEQ multiplex PCR, while TCRdb's copy carries only in-frame clones and drops some. Found here are roughly 150,000 clones; the top ten clones hold around 1.6%. Between the trimmed V and J ends, which lost 3 bases and 3 bases, there was a span of 12 bases. CDR3 length: 14 amino acids. Per the germline V gene, CDR1 is MNHNS and CDR2 is SASEGT. As to this clone: Its target is unknown.

Healthy bone marrow donors made up the donor group. The chain joins TRBV6-1 to TRBJ2-7; D is perhaps TRBD2 (6 bases). Sequencing was done on a sample of PBMCs. This TCR derives from a woman in her 50s in good health and CMV-seronegative. CDR3 in amino acids: CASSDTGDFYEQYF. As DNA, the CDR3 is TGTGCCAGCAGTGATACGGGGGACTTCTACGAGCAGTACTTC.